This TCR beta chain was recovered during a study of T cells in Graves' hyperthyroidism and ophthalmopathy. CDR1 and CDR2 (germline): SGHRS, YFSETQ. CDR3 length: 14 residues. With 4 bases removed from V and 3 bases from J, the gap between germline ends came to 13 bases. It was RNA transcripts that yielded the amplified TCR beta CDR3 regions. HTBI primers drove first-round RT-PCR of the TCR CDR3. MiXCR, applied by TCRdb to the multiplex PCR reads, yields one record per CDR3 protein. The table shows about 300,000 distinct CDR3 sequences, with roughly 15% occurring only once. This clonotype showed up many times.

The chain uses TRBV5-1 and TRBJ2-5, with TRBD1 as a possible D gene (5 bases). This receptor was taken from a woman aged 40-49 years with Graves' hyperthyroidism. Sequenced material: blood. The CDR3, as DNA: TGCGCCAGCAGCCCCTCCCCGACAGAAGAGACCCAGTACTTC. Translating it yields CASSPSPTEETQYF.